This T cell receptor (beta chain) was captured in a study of blood T cell repertoires in COVID-19 (TCRdb year 2020). The study in broad terms: Collaborator samples came from the United States, Italy and Spain and covered acute and convalescent phases of COVID-19. The prospective study material was composed of cDNA or gDNA derived from T cells, B-cell-depleted T cells, or PBMCs. Deeply sampled blood TCRbeta repertoires from subjects exposed to, actively infected with, or recovered from COVID-19 were included in the dataset. The repertoires were made available in a free public database intended to serve as a resource for research on the immune response to SARS-CoV-2. The samples were drawn from two sources: the first 160 participants of the ongoing ImmuneRACE study, and fewer than 1,500 subjects contributed by 6 global collaborators. Sample metadata almost always included a de-identified subject ID, COVID-19 status, age in years and sex. Where HLA class I and class II types were available, the types were taken from metadata supplied by the sample provider, not from assay-based typing.

TCRbeta CDR3 regions were amplified from genomic DNA by means of the immunoSEQ Assay, a bias-controlled multiplex PCR. The authors processed their data as follows. Within the assay, amplification of reference gene primers was used to estimate how many nucleated cells each sample contained. To quantify the absolute abundance of each unique TCRbeta CDR3 rearrangement, sequence reads were collapsed and filtered. For each sample, productive Simpson clonality was calculated by taking the square root of Simpson's diversity index across productive rearrangements. TCRdb provides this immuneACCESS table in a form limited to in-frame rearrangements. Some clones are lacking; in checked studies, under half of them reflect an unresolved V gene, and why the rest are absent is not known. V and J calls plus clone size are reproduced from that table; the DNA served to infer D and trimming. The sample records 65,000 to 95,000 clones, 70% to 90% of which are singletons. Of the sample, less than 3% is held by the ten largest clones.

This clone was detected only once. The specificity of this receptor is unknown. Base qualities are missing; no much larger clone stands one base away. The germline V end is reduced by 4 bases and the J end by 2 bases; junction bases left unmatched: 16. CDR1 and CDR2, per the germline V gene, are SGHVS and FNYEAQ. Including cysteine and phenylalanine, the CDR3 has 20 amino acids. The sequence is cut down to CDR3 DNA, 60 bases in frame from base 1. Broader findings and caveats from the paper: The quantity of clinical and demographic metadata differed by source and by participant and was supplied without curation.

Collaborating institutions collected whole blood in K2EDTA tubes following their own protocols. For TCRbeta analysis, collaborators shipped samples in one of three forms: frozen whole blood, isolated PBMCs, or DNA extracted from either of those sample types. The sequence is built from TRBV7-6 and TRBJ2-5; 13 bases in between match TRBD2. The material sequenced was peripheral blood. The clonotype was recovered from a man between 65 and 80 years old with active or convalescent COVID-19. Read as DNA, the sequence is TGTGCCAGCAGCTGGGGGCGCGGGACTAGCGGGATCGGGCGACAAGAGACCCAGTACTTC. Its product reads: CASSWGRGTSGIGRQETQYF.